Shown below are 26 T cell receptor beta chains from a single sample sequenced in a study of CD8+CD57+ T cells in acquired aplastic anemia. The template used for profiling TCR beta VDJ and CDR3 was genomic DNA. TCRdb used MiXCR to reprocess the reads, holding one entry per CDR3 protein. Found here are under 200,000 distinct CDR3 sequences, roughly 48% of them singletons; the top ten hold approximately 1%. Sequencing was done on a sample of sorted CD4+, CD8+, or CD8+CD57+ T cells (not recorded which) from PBMCs. These receptor sequences come from a human donor in good health.

This chain uses TRBV10-3 with TRBJ2-5; possibly TRBD1 or TRBD2 for D (6 bases each). With 0 bases removed from V and 5 bases from J, the gap between germline ends came to 13 bases. CDR3 size: 15 residues. Looked up from germline, CDR1 is ENHRY and CDR2 is SYGVKD. The CDR3: CAISESWGAGETQYF. As DNA, the CDR3 is TGTGCCATCAGTGAGTCGTGGGGGGCGGGGGAGACCCAGTACTTC.

This clonotype was observed at least ten times. The chain is built from TRBV5-1 and TRBJ2-3, with unresolved D. This CDR3 is built from 15 residues. Trimming left V 0 bases short and J 3 bases short, with 11 bases between. Germline V gene sequence: CDR1 SGHRS, CDR2 YFSETQ. The CDR3 DNA follows: TGCGCCAGCAGCTTGGCCCCGTCGACAACAGATACGCAGTATTTT. Its translation: CASSLAPSTTDTQYF.

This clonotype was recorded many times. The rearrangement uses TRBV7-2 and TRBJ2-2; D may be TRBD2 (5 bases). Trimming stripped 5 bases from V and 2 bases from J, with 12 bases between. CDR3 length equals 15 residues. The germline gives CDR1 SGHTA, CDR2 FQGNSA. In nucleotides, the CDR3 is TGTGCCAGCAGCCTGAGGCTAGCTAACACCGGGGAGCTGTTTTTT. This codes for CASSLRLANTGELFF.

The table lists this clonotype with many counts. This sequence joins TRBV10-3 and TRBJ1-4; D perhaps matches TRBD1 (5 bases). Germline values: CDR1 ENHRY, CDR2 SYGVKD. Trimming pared 3 bases from V and 7 bases from J, leaving 12 bases between. The CDR3 is 14 amino acids. CDR3 loop: CAISDQGVSEKLFF. DNA for the CDR3: TGTGCCATCAGTGACCAGGGTGTGAGTGAAAAACTGTTTTTT.

The chain uses TRBV24-1 and TRBJ1-1, with D unclear. Trimming cost V 1 base and J 2 bases, with 13 bases left between them. The CDR3 loop spans 16 amino acids. CDR1 is KGHDR and CDR2 is SFDVKD in the germline V gene. The CDR3 DNA sequence: TGTGCCACCAGTGATTTTGTGACCCGAGCCAACACTGAAGCTTTCTTT. This sequence encodes CATSDFVTRANTEAFF.

This clonotype was counted ten times or more. J is TRBJ2-5 and V is TRBV9; D may correspond to TRBD1 or TRBD2 (6 bases each). V dropped 0 bases and J dropped 4 bases, with 13 bases sitting between them. This CDR3 is 15 amino acids long. The germline CDR1 and CDR2 sequences are SGDLS and YYNGEE. CDR3 nucleotide sequence: TGTGCCAGCAGCGTAGCGGGAGAAGGGGGAGAGACCCAGTACTTC. This translates into CASSVAGEGGETQYF.

The V and J genes are TRBV7-7 and TRBJ1-1; no firm D call. The CDR3 contains 13 residues. CDR1 is SSHAT, CDR2 FNYEAQ, per germline (reference sequence). Deletions cut 4 bases from V and 5 bases from J, with 11 bases between. CDR3 residues: CASSSYPGTEAFF. In nucleotides, the CDR3 is TGTGCCAGCAGCTCCTACCCCGGGACTGAAGCTTTCTTT.

The gene calls are TRBV13 and TRBJ2-3; 7 nucleotides line up with TRBD1. The CDR3 runs to 12 residues. In germline, CDR1 is PRHDT, CDR2 FYEKMQ (reference sequence). With 3 bases clipped from V and 6 bases from J, the junction kept 0 bases outside the gene matches. The CDR3 coding sequence is TGTGCCAGCAGCTTCAGGGGGGATACGCAGTATTTT. Translation gives CASSFRGDTQYF. The full variable domain, in which reference TRBV13 and TRBJ2-3 provide the parts outside the CDR3, is AAGVIQSPRHLIKEKRETATLKCYPIPRHDTVYWYQQGPGQDPQFLISFYEKMQSDKGSIPDRFSAQQFSDYHSELNMSSLELGDSALYFCASSFRGDTQYFGPGTRLTVL.

This clonotype was found many times. The chain carries TRBV24-1 and TRBJ2-1, with TRBD1 matching over 9 bases. The germline V gene encodes CDR1 KGHDR and CDR2 SFDVKD. The ends lost 5 bases at V and 0 bases at J; junction bases unmatched: 4. CDR3 length: 16 amino acids. The CDR3 coding sequence is TGTGCCACCAGTGCCACAGGGGGCGCCTCCTACAATGAGCAGTTCTTC. Its protein is CATSATGGASYNEQFF.

This clonotype was seen at least ten times. The DNA of the CDR3 is TGTGCCACCAGCAGAAGGGTTCGGGGGCGTAGGTCCTACGAGCAGTACTTC. Its translation: CATSRRVRGRRSYEQYF. This chain links TRBV15 with TRBJ2-7; either TRBD1 or TRBD2 may fit D (6 bases each). Germline-derived CDR1 and CDR2 are LNHNV and YYDKDF (reference sequence). This CDR3 is 17 amino acids long. V dropped 2 bases and J dropped 1 base, with 18 bases sitting between them. Looking up the rest from reference TRBV15 and TRBJ2-7 gives the full variable domain: DAMVIQNPRYQVTQFGKPVTLSCSQTLNHNVMYWYQQKSSQAPKLLFHYYDKDFNNEADTPDNFQSRRPNTSFCFLDIRSPGLGDTAMYLCATSRRVRGRRSYEQYFGPGTRLTVT.

This clonotype was counted ten times or more. This chain links TRBV12-3 or TRBV12-4 with TRBJ2-3; maybe TRBD2 (5 bases). The length of the CDR3 is 13 residues. Trimming stripped 8 bases from V and 1 base from J, with 10 bases between. DNA for the CDR3: TGTGCCAGCGACCGGGAACGCACAGATACGCAGTATTTT. Encoded protein: CASDRERTDTQYF.

Remarks on this clonotype: One end of the junction varies from germline; a read error may be responsible. This chain uses TRBV5-1 with TRBJ2-7; possible D gene TRBD2, 6 bases. Germline assignment: CDR1 SGHRS and CDR2 YFSETQ. This CDR3 region has 14 residues. Here the CDR3 DNA reads TGCGCCAGCAGCTTGGCACTAGCCCGACACGAGCAGTGCTTC. This encodes CASSLALARHEQCF.

This clonotype was found many times. The rearrangement joins TRBV19 to TRBJ1-5; 8 bases map to TRBD1. V lost 6 bases to trimming and J lost 2 bases; unmatched junction nucleotides: 15. The germline gives CDR1 LNHDA, CDR2 SQIVND (reference sequence). The CDR3 length is 18 residues. DNA for the CDR3: TGTGCCAGTAGGCCACGCAGGGCAGGGGGCGATGGCAATCAGCCCCAGCATTTT. It translates to CASRPRRAGGDGNQPQHF.

This clonotype has just a few counts. V is TRBV27 and J is TRBJ2-2, with D unclear. Germline loops: CDR1 MNHEY, CDR2 SMNVEV (reference sequence). V gave up 3 bases and J gave up 2 bases, with 7 bases separating them. The CDR3 runs to 14 residues. The CDR3 DNA follows: TGTGCCAGCAGTTTGGGGTTTAACACCGGGGAGCTGTTTTTT. Amino acid sequence: CASSLGFNTGELFF.

There are many counts of this clonotype. A much larger clonotype is one base distant, so this may be a read error. The chain employs TRBV7-7 and TRBJ2-1, with D unresolved. CDR1 SSHAT and CDR2 FNYEAQ come from the germline V gene (reference sequence). CDR3 length: 13 amino acids. In DNA, the CDR3 is TGTGCCAGCAGCCTTGAGGCTAACAATGGGCAGTTCTTC. Its protein product is CASSLEANNGQFF.

This clonotype was recorded a few times. V usage is TRBV24-1 and J usage is TRBJ2-1; D is uncertain. The length of the CDR3 is 14 residues. Germline lookup yields CDR1 KGHDR and CDR2 SFDVKD. V was pared by 6 bases and J by 2 bases, with 10 bases between. DNA of the CDR3: TGTGCCACCAGTACCGCCGGCACCTACAATGAGCAGTTCTTC. Protein product: CATSTAGTYNEQFF.

This clonotype was found a few times. The V call is TRBV7-6, the J call TRBJ2-7; 11 bases agree with TRBD1. This CDR3 has 15 amino acids. Losses at the gene ends were 5 bases for V and 1 base for J; bases not matched to a gene: 4. Germline V gene sequence: CDR1 SGHVS, CDR2 FNYEAQ. Here the CDR3 reads CASSLGDRGSYEQYF. CDR3 coding DNA: TGTGCCAGCAGCCTAGGGGACAGGGGGTCCTACGAGCAGTACTTC.

This clonotype was seen a single time. The J gene is TRBJ2-3, the V gene TRBV2, with 7 bases that match TRBD2. Trimming removed 10 bases from V and 3 bases from J; junction bases left unmatched: 7. Looked up from germline, CDR1 is SNHLY and CDR2 is FYNNEI. The CDR3 totals 13 residues. CDR3 region: CATQGGSTDTQYF. In nucleotides, the CDR3 is TGTGCCACTCAGGGCGGGAGTACAGATACGCAGTATTTT.

The J gene is TRBJ2-3, the V gene TRBV4-1; 8 bases are a match to TRBD1. Germline V gene lookup returns CDR1 MGHRA and CDR2 YSYEKL. CDR3 size: 19 residues. V shed 0 bases, J shed 0 bases, and the junction held 11 bases outside the gene matches. Here the CDR3 DNA reads TGCGCCAGCAGCCAAGACCACACCCCGGGACAGGCTAGCACAGATACGCAGTATTTT. This gives the protein CASSQDHTPGQASTDTQYF.

This clonotype was seen ten or more times. J is TRBJ1-1 and V is TRBV20-1; no firm D call. Germline V lookup: CDR1 DFQATT, CDR2 SNEGSKA (reference sequence). CDR3 length: 13 amino acids. Trimming stripped 0 bases from V and 6 bases from J, with 11 bases between. CDR3 sequence: CSAREPGRPEAFF. The CDR3 bases are TGCAGTGCTAGAGAGCCCGGACGGCCTGAAGCTTTCTTT.

This chain connects TRBV20-1 to TRBJ2-5; the match to TRBD1 covers 9 bases. This CDR3 is 15 amino acids long. CDR1 is DFQATT and CDR2 is SNEGSKA in the germline V gene (reference sequence). J lost 5 bases, V lost 0 bases, and 7 bases had no gene match. CDR3: CSAREPQGAGETQYF. As DNA, the CDR3 is TGCAGTGCTAGAGAGCCACAGGGGGCGGGCGAGACCCAGTACTTC.

There are many counts of this clonotype. The rearrangement joins TRBV5-5 to TRBJ1-1; D unresolved. CDR1 and CDR2 (germline): SGHKS, YYEKEE (reference sequence). The CDR3 runs to 15 residues. V lost 4 bases, J lost 3 bases, and 16 bases lay in between. DNA of the CDR3: TGTGCCAGCAGCCCCCGTATCTCTGTGGACACTGAAGCTTTCTTT. Protein product: CASSPRISVDTEAFF.

J is TRBJ1-4 and V is TRBV7-2, with 7 nucleotides matching TRBD1. Germline V CDR1 and CDR2: SGHTA, FQGNSA. CDR3 size: 17 residues. J lost 3 bases, V lost 2 bases, and 9 bases had no gene match. CDR3 residues: CASSLRLRGQSNEKLFF. CDR3 DNA: TGTGCCAGCAGCTTACGGCTACGGGGACAGTCTAATGAAAAACTGTTTTTT.

The genes are TRBV29-1 and TRBJ2-7; possibly TRBD1 or TRBD2 for D (6 bases each). The germline gives CDR1 SQVTM, CDR2 ANQGSEA. The CDR3 length is 15 residues. V lost 2 bases to trimming and J lost 0 bases, with 14 bases between them. The CDR3 loop is CSVETEGGSSYEQYF. In nucleotides, the CDR3 is TGCAGCGTTGAAACGGAAGGGGGGAGCTCCTACGAGCAGTACTTC.

The V and J genes are TRBV5-1 and TRBJ2-1; TRBD2 aligns across 9 bases. The CDR3 spans 15 residues. The J segment lost 3 bases and the V segment lost 0 bases, leaving 1 base of the junction unmatched. Per germline, CDR1 SGHRS and CDR2 YFSETQ. This CDR3 is CASSLELAGYNEQFF. CDR3 coding DNA: TGCGCCAGCAGCTTGGAACTAGCGGGCTACAATGAGCAGTTCTTC.

This clonotype has a count of ten or more. The junction differs from germline at one of its ends, possibly a read error. The V gene is TRBV2, the J gene TRBJ2-7; 7 bases map to TRBD2. Germline CDR1 reads SNHLY; CDR2 reads FYNNEI. The CDR3 sequence is 12 residues long. This chain's CDR3 is CASSLTLAPLFF. CDR3 nucleotides: TGTGCCAGCAGTCTCACACTAGCGCCGTTATTCTTC.